The 18 T cell receptor beta chains given below trace back to one sample, sequenced in a study of blood T cell repertoires in COVID-19. The method was immunoSEQ multiplex PCR; TCRdb's version includes in-frame clones alone and lacks a portion of them. The sample includes 200,000 to 250,000 clones, about 80% seen only once; the top ten take approximately 2.9%. The sequencing sample was made of peripheral blood. Every receptor here comes from a woman in her 30s who had recovered from COVID-19.

The rearrangement joins TRBV3-1 (or the pseudogene TRBV3-2) to TRBJ2-5, with 11 bases matching TRBD1. This CDR3 has 15 amino acids. V was clipped by 4 bases and J by 7 bases; unmatched bases: 8. CDR1 and CDR2 (germline): LGHDT, YNNKEL (reference sequence). The chain's CDR3 is CASSPWDRGDGTQYF. CDR3 nucleotides: TGTGCCAGCAGCCCGTGGGACAGGGGGGACGGGACCCAGTACTTC.

This chain links TRBV2 with TRBJ1-5; D is uncertain. The CDR3 has 13 residues. CDR1 and CDR2 (germline): SNHLY, FYNNEI. Trimming left V 3 bases short and J 0 bases short, with 3 bases between. In DNA form, the CDR3 reads TGTGCCAGCAGTGATTATAGCAATCAGCCCCAGCATTTT. Residues: CASSDYSNQPQHF. Together with reference TRBV2 and TRBJ1-5, the CDR3 gives the full variable domain: EPEVTQTPSHQVTQMGQEVILRCVPISNHLYFYWYRQILGQKVEFLVSFYNNEISEKSEIFDDQFSVERPDGSNFTLKIRSTKLEDSAMYFCASSDYSNQPQHFGDGTRLSIL.

This chain joins TRBV23-1 and TRBJ1-5; D is undetermined. TRBV23-1 is an ORF for which the function is uncertain. CDR3 length equals 17 residues. The germline V and J ends were trimmed by 0 bases and 11 bases, with 23 bases remaining between them. The CDR3 nucleotides are TGCGCCAGCAGTCAATCCCACGACTCCCGAGCAATCATAGCCCAGCATTTT. Residues: CASSQSHDSRAIIAQHF.

This clone occurred once. The chain has TRBV5-1 and TRBJ2-7; a possible D gene is TRBD1 (5 bases). Trimming removed 4 bases from V and 3 bases from J, with 17 bases in between. This CDR3 has 15 amino acids. Per germline, CDR1 SGHRS and CDR2 YFSETQ. CDR3 nucleotide sequence: TGCGCCAGCAGCCTGCCGGGCAGGGTTGGCTACGAGCAGTACTTC. Translated, it gives CASSLPGRVGYEQYF.

This chain links TRBV29-1 with TRBJ2-5; D might be TRBD1 (6 bases). The CDR3 sequence is 15 residues long. The germline V gene encodes CDR1 SQVTM and CDR2 ANQGSEA. Trimming stripped 5 bases from V and 4 bases from J, with 20 bases between. The CDR3 reads CSVRWGQGTSETQYF. In nucleotides, the CDR3 is TGCAGCGTTCGCTGGGGGCAGGGGACCTCAGAGACCCAGTACTTC. Drawing the rest from reference TRBV29-1 and TRBJ2-5, the complete variable domain is SAVISQKPSRDICQRGTSLTIQCQVDSQVTMMFWYRQQPGQSLTLIATANQGSEATYESGFVIDKFPISRPNLTFSTLTVSNMSPEDSSIYLCSVRWGQGTSETQYFGPGTRLLVL.

This clone was recorded only once. The chain links TRBV28 to TRBJ1-2; 9 bases map to TRBD1. V was pared by 8 bases and J by 6 bases, with 1 base of the junction left unmatched. This CDR3 is 11 amino acids long. Germline CDR1 MDHEN, CDR2 SYDVKM. The CDR3 here is CASWTGDGYTF. The CDR3 nucleotides are TGTGCCAGCTGGACAGGGGATGGCTACACCTTC.

The V and J genes are TRBV28 and TRBJ1-5, with a tentative D call TRBD1 (5 bases). The V gene's germline CDR1 is MDHEN and CDR2 SYDVKM. The CDR3 length is 17 residues. The V gene lost 3 bases and the J gene lost 3 bases, with 18 bases spanning the gap. The CDR3 loop reads CASSLGRPKGINQPQHF. The CDR3 DNA sequence: TGTGCCAGCAGTTTGGGCCGTCCCAAGGGGATCAATCAGCCCCAGCATTTT.

The table lists this clone with a count of one. This chain links TRBV29-1 with TRBJ1-2; TRBD1 agrees at 9 bases. V lost 4 bases, J lost 1 base, and 7 bases stayed unmatched. The CDR3 sequence is 15 residues long. Germline V gene data show CDR1 as SQVTM and CDR2 as ANQGSEA. The CDR3 sequence is CSVASTGGVNYGYTF. The CDR3 region has the DNA TGCAGCGTTGCATCGACAGGGGGTGTTAACTATGGCTACACCTTC.

The V call is TRBV7-8, the J call TRBJ2-3, with 7 positions matching TRBD2. Germline V CDR1 and CDR2: SGHVS, FQNEAQ. The CDR3 loop spans 14 amino acids. Trimming took 5 bases from V and 1 from J; bases not matched to a gene: 3. CDR3 sequence (DNA): TGTGCCAGCAGCCGACGGGAGGGCACAGATACGCAGTATTTT. Translation gives CASSRREGTDTQYF.

This chain links TRBV11-3 with TRBJ2-5; possible D gene TRBD1, 5 bases. The germline CDR1 and CDR2 sequences are SGHNT and YENEEA. CDR3 length: 14 amino acids. Trimming stripped 2 bases from V and 2 bases from J, with 9 bases between. As DNA, the CDR3 is TGTGCCAGCAGCTTATTGGGGCGGCAAGAGACCCAGTACTTC. Encoded protein: CASSLLGRQETQYF.

V is TRBV4-1 and J is TRBJ2-7; possibly TRBD1 for D (6 bases). The V gene lost 1 base and the J gene lost 2 bases, with 12 bases spanning the gap. The CDR3 consists of 15 residues. In germline, CDR1 is MGHRA, CDR2 YSYEKL. CDR3 region: CASSQGTVGTYEQYF. In nucleotides, the CDR3 is TGCGCCAGCAGCCAAGGGACAGTGGGGACCTACGAGCAGTACTTC.

The table lists this clone with a count of one. The J gene is TRBJ2-3, the V gene TRBV4-1; 10 bases match TRBD2. V lost 4 bases to trimming and J lost 7 bases; unmatched junction nucleotides: 11. The germline CDR1 and CDR2 sequences are MGHRA and YSYEKL. The CDR3 runs to 16 residues. The CDR3 here is CASSPGLAGVLYTQYF. Here the CDR3 DNA reads TGCGCCAGCAGCCCTGGGCTAGCGGGAGTCTTATATACGCAGTATTTT.

This chain connects TRBV5-5 to TRBJ1-2; possible D gene TRBD1, 5 bases. Germline V gives CDR1 SGHKS, CDR2 YYEKEE (reference sequence). With 1 base removed from V and 5 bases from J, the gap between germline ends came to 15 bases. The CDR3 is 15 residues long. The CDR3 coding sequence is TGTGCCAGCAGCTTGAAAGAAGGCGGGGGATATGGCTACACCTTC. It codes for CASSLKEGGGYGYTF.

The chain joins TRBV28 to TRBJ1-2, with D uncertain. CDR3 length equals 14 residues. V was shortened by 5 bases and J by 13 bases, with 23 bases between the two germline ends. Germline CDR1 MDHEN, CDR2 SYDVKM. Here the CDR3 reads CASSPSPKSTLSTF. The CDR3 DNA follows: TGTGCCAGCAGTCCTAGCCCAAAATCGACCCTTAGCACCTTC.

This chain joins TRBV27 and TRBJ2-7; 9 nucleotides agree with TRBD1. With V trimmed by 5 bases and J by 6 bases, 17 bases remained unmatched. The CDR3 extends over 17 amino acids. CDR1 MNHEY and CDR2 SMNVEV come from the germline V gene (reference sequence). For the CDR3, the DNA is TGTGCCAGCAGTACGCTAGTAAGGGACAGGGTGCCGGGCGAGCAGTACTTC. Protein sequence: CASSTLVRDRVPGEQYF.

The chain combines TRBV19 with TRBJ2-7; no definite D call. The CDR3 covers 15 residues. CDR1 is LNHDA and CDR2 is SQIVND in the germline V gene (reference sequence). V lost 5 bases to trimming and J lost 0 bases, with 14 bases between them. CDR3 nucleotide sequence: TGTGCCAGTAGTTTCAGCCGGCGGAGCTCCTACGAGCAGTACTTC. Translation gives CASSFSRRSSYEQYF. The full variable domain, in which reference TRBV19 and TRBJ2-7 provide the parts outside the CDR3, is DGGITQSPKYLFRKEGQNVTLSCEQNLNHDAMYWYRQDPGQGLRLIYYSQIVNDFQKGDIAEGYSVSREKKESFPLTVTSAQKNPTAFYLCASSFSRRSSYEQYFGPGTRLTVT.

By proportion, this clone is medium-sized. The chain has TRBV11-2 and TRBJ1-3, with 9 bases aligning to TRBD1. This CDR3 region has 16 residues. Trimming removed 4 bases from V and 0 bases from J; junction bases left unmatched: 4. Looked up from germline, CDR1 is SGHAT and CDR2 is FQNNGV. CDR3 sequence: CASSSRDRVSGNTIYF. The CDR3 DNA reads as TGTGCCAGCAGCTCCCGGGACAGGGTCTCTGGAAACACCATATATTTT.

The chain employs TRBV30 and TRBJ2-5; tentative D call: TRBD2 (6 bases). V dropped 0 bases and J dropped 7 bases, with 15 bases sitting between them. The V gene's germline CDR1 is GTSNPN and CDR2 SVGIG (reference sequence). This CDR3 is 14 amino acids long. The CDR3 spells CAWSVRPGDRTQYF. The CDR3 coding sequence is TGTGCCTGGAGTGTACGGCCGGGAGATCGGACCCAGTACTTC.